One sample yielded the 28 T cell receptor beta chains listed below, sequenced in a study of glioma-infiltrating T cells. The iRepertoire nested amplicon-rescue multiplex PCR amplified TCR alpha and beta CDR3s from RNA. Each CDR3 protein is one row after TCRdb ran MiXCR on the multiplex PCR reads. The sample lists roughly 120,000 distinct CDR3 sequences, roughly 25% seen once, with roughly 15% in the top ten. Sequencing was performed on glioma tissue, nonneoplastic brain tissue, or PBMCs (not recorded which). These receptors all stem from a human donor with low-grade glioma or glioblastoma, undergoing nonglioma brain surgery, or in good health (not recorded which).

This clonotype was detected many times. The CDR3 DNA reads as TGTGCCAGCAGTTACTCGGGCGAGACCCAGTACTTC. Translation: CASSYSGETQYF. V gene TRBV6-2 or TRBV6-3 combines with J gene TRBJ2-5; no firm D call. CDR1 MNHEY and CDR2 SVGEGT come from the germline V gene. The CDR3 contains 12 residues. Trimming removed 0 bases at V and 5 bases at J, with 4 bases between.

V is TRBV5-4 and J is TRBJ2-3, with 11 positions matching TRBD2. CDR3 length equals 16 residues. From germline, CDR1 is SGHNT and CDR2 YYREEE (reference sequence). Trimming took 4 bases from V and 2 from J; bases not matched to a gene: 6. The CDR3 loop reads CASSAPGLADTDTQYF. DNA of the CDR3: TGTGCCAGCAGCGCACCGGGACTAGCGGACACAGATACGCAGTATTTT.

The sample holds a few counts of this clonotype. A single base separates this from a much larger clone, so it may be a read error. In DNA form, the CDR3 reads TGTGCCATCAGAGGGACAGGGCATAACACTGAAGCTTTCTTT. This translates into CAIRGTGHNTEAFF. The chain recombines TRBV10-3 with TRBJ1-1; 9 bases align to TRBD1. This CDR3 spans 14 amino acids. CDR1 ENHRY and CDR2 SYGVKD come from the germline V gene. With 6 bases clipped from V and 2 bases from J, the junction kept 4 bases outside the gene matches.

This clonotype occurred a few times. This sequence joins TRBV6-6 and TRBJ2-7; tentative D call: TRBD2 (5 bases). V lost 2 bases, J lost 3 bases, and 8 bases lay in between. The CDR3 loop spans 13 amino acids. In germline, CDR1 is MNHNY, CDR2 SVGAGI (reference sequence). CDR3 loop: CASSYGAVYEQYF. CDR3 coding DNA: TGTGCCAGCAGTTACGGAGCGGTCTACGAGCAGTACTTC.

Regarding this clonotype: A read error is possible here, since a much larger clone lies one base away. V and J are TRBV20-1 and TRBJ2-3, with 11 nucleotides matching TRBD2. J was trimmed by 4 bases and V by 3 bases; bases with no gene match: 21. CDR1 and CDR2 from the germline V gene are DFQATT and SNEGSKA (reference sequence). The CDR3 contains 20 residues. Written as DNA, the CDR3 is TGCAGTGCTAGGGACATGTTCCTCAAGACTTCTAGCGGGAGGCCAGATACGCAGTATTTT. As protein: CSARDMFLKTSSGRPDTQYF.

This clonotype occurred many times. The rearrangement links TRBV7-8 to TRBJ2-1, with D unclear. CDR3 length equals 13 residues. The V end was cut by 5 bases, the J end by 10 bases, with 15 bases between. CDR1 and CDR2 from the germline V gene are SGHVS and FQNEAQ. In DNA, the CDR3 is TGTGCCAGCAGCCTAGGCGTTGTGGGCGAGCAGTTCTTC. Protein: CASSLGVVGEQFF. Supplemented by reference TRBV7-8 and TRBJ2-1, the full variable domain reads GAGVSQSPRYKVAKRGQDVALRCDPISGHVSLFWYQQALGQGPEFLTYFQNEAQLDKSGLPSDRFFAERPEGSVSTLKIQRTQQEDSAVYLCASSLGVVGEQFFGPGTRLTVL.

Of note for this clonotype: This sequence may be a read error, since a much larger clone differs from it by one base. The V and J genes are TRBV6-1 and TRBJ2-7, with a possible D match to TRBD1 (6 bases). With 2 bases removed from V and 5 bases from J, the gap between germline ends came to 13 bases. This CDR3 is 14 amino acids long. CDR1 MNHNS and CDR2 SASEGT come from the germline V gene. The CDR3 loop is CASSEMDSFNEQYF. In DNA form, the CDR3 reads TGTGCCAGCAGTGAAATGGACAGTTTCAACGAGCAGTACTTC.

This clonotype was detected ten times or more. As DNA, the CDR3 is TGTGCCAGTAGTGGGGGACAGGGAGCGATGGGCTACACCTTC. As protein: CASSGGQGAMGYTF. V gene TRBV19 combines with J gene TRBJ1-2; 9 bases map to TRBD1. Trimming took 5 bases from V and 8 from J; bases not matched to a gene: 9. Germline CDR1 LNHDA, CDR2 SQIVND (reference sequence). The CDR3 sequence is 14 residues long.

This clonotype was counted at least ten times. The V call is TRBV6-1, the J call TRBJ1-1, with D possibly being TRBD1 (6 bases). With 7 bases removed from V and 0 bases from J, the gap between germline ends came to 9 bases. In germline, CDR1 is MNHNS, CDR2 SASEGT. The CDR3 loop spans 13 amino acids. CDR3 nucleotides: TGTGCCAGCATGGACAGAATGAACACTGAAGCTTTCTTT. Translation: CASMDRMNTEAFF.

This clonotype was counted at least ten times. The chain employs TRBV10-2 and TRBJ2-2, with TRBD2 as a possible D gene (5 bases). V dropped 7 bases and J dropped 0 bases, with 9 bases sitting between them. CDR3 length: 14 residues. Germline CDR1 reads WSHSY; CDR2 reads SAAADI. The DNA for the CDR3 is TGCGCCAGCACCTCCGGGACGAACACCGGGGAGCTGTTTTTT. Protein sequence: CASTSGTNTGELFF.

This clonotype came up many times. This chain uses TRBV12-3 or TRBV12-4 with TRBJ2-7; the D gene is possibly TRBD1 (5 bases). Deletions cut 3 bases from V and 6 bases from J, with 12 bases between. This CDR3 comprises 13 residues. The CDR3 sequence: CASSFIQVGEQYF. The DNA of the CDR3 is TGTGCCAGCAGTTTTATACAGGTCGGCGAGCAGTACTTC.

This chain joins TRBV4-3 and TRBJ2-1; D is unresolved. The germline CDR1 and CDR2 sequences are LGHNA and YSLEER. The CDR3 is made up of 14 amino acids. The V end was cut by 0 bases, the J end by 7 bases, with 10 bases between. The CDR3 loop reads CASSQETGWNEQFF. CDR3 bases: TGCGCCAGCAGCCAAGAGACTGGATGGAATGAGCAGTTCTTC.

This clonotype has ten or more counts. This sequence joins TRBV19 and TRBJ2-2; TRBD1 matches at 7 bases. CDR1 is LNHDA, CDR2 SQIVND, per germline (reference sequence). CDR3 length: 14 residues. V was clipped by 6 bases and J by 3 bases; unmatched bases: 4. CDR3 DNA sequence: TGTGCCAGTAGACGAGGACAGGACACCGGGGAGCTGTTTTTT. Protein: CASRRGQDTGELFF.

This clonotype was counted at least ten times. The V and J genes are TRBV10-3 and TRBJ2-1; D remains ambiguous. Germline CDR1 ENHRY, CDR2 SYGVKD. The CDR3 has 11 residues. This CDR3 reads CWTYEDNEQFF. Here the CDR3 DNA reads TGTTGGACGTATGAGGACAATGAGCAGTTCTTC.

This clonotype turned up a few times. The genes are TRBV4-1 and TRBJ1-6; D gene uncertain. CDR1 MGHRA and CDR2 YSYEKL come from the germline V gene. The CDR3 has 16 residues. The germline V and J ends were trimmed by 1 base and 3 bases, with 10 bases remaining between them. In DNA, the CDR3 is TGCGCCAGCAGCCAAGGGGAAGAATACTATAATTCACCCCTCCACTTT. This translates into CASSQGEEYYNSPLHF.

Only a few counts were recorded for this clonotype. The chain carries TRBV30 and TRBJ2-3; D uncertain. The CDR3 loop spans 12 amino acids. V lost 2 bases to trimming and J lost 8 bases, with 11 bases between them. Germline loops: CDR1 GTSNPN, CDR2 SVGIG (reference sequence). CDR3 region: CAWSPVSATQYF. CDR3 nucleotide sequence: TGTGCCTGGAGTCCCGTCTCAGCTACGCAGTATTTT.

The CDR3 DNA follows: TGCAGCGCCGGGAGGGAGCGGGTCTACAATGAGCAGTTCTTC. Protein sequence: CSAGRERVYNEQFF. The rearrangement links TRBV29-1 to TRBJ2-1, with 8 bases that match TRBD2. J lost 3 bases, V lost 7 bases, and 8 bases had no gene match. CDR1 is SQVTM, CDR2 ANQGSEA, per germline. This CDR3 contains 14 residues.

This clonotype was counted a few times. CDR3 amino acids: CSVSRGEGLGGYTF. The CDR3 DNA sequence: TGCAGCGTTTCCAGGGGCGAGGGTTTGGGGGGCTACACCTTC. V gene TRBV29-1 combines with J gene TRBJ1-2, with a tentative D call TRBD1 (6 bases). Germline V gene sequence: CDR1 SQVTM, CDR2 ANQGSEA. Trimming removed 5 bases at V and 8 bases at J, with 21 bases between. CDR3 size: 14 residues.

Comment on this clonotype: One junction end does not reproduce the germline sequence, and a read error may be involved. The chain links TRBV4-2 to TRBJ1-5; 7 nucleotides align to TRBD1. CDR3 size: 15 residues. CDR1 is LGHNA, CDR2 YNFKEQ, per germline. CDR3 bases: TGTGCCAGCAGCCAATTGGTGACAGGGCATCAGCTCCAGCATTTT. This gives the protein CASSQLVTGHQLQHF.

At least ten counts were recorded for this clonotype. V and J are TRBV6-1 and TRBJ2-1; TRBD2 aligns across 7 bases. The germline V gene has CDR1 MNHNS and CDR2 SASEGT. The CDR3 loop spans 13 amino acids. The J segment lost 4 bases and the V segment lost 3 bases, leaving 0 bases of the junction unmatched. In DNA, the CDR3 is TGTGCCAGCAGTGACGGGGGGTACAATGAGCAGTTCTTC. Its protein is CASSDGGYNEQFF.

Comments on this clonotype: This may come from a read error, since a much larger clone is one base off. This chain uses TRBV7-9 with TRBJ2-1; 9 nucleotides match TRBD1. The CDR3 is made up of 17 amino acids. Germline-derived CDR1 and CDR2 are SEHNR and FQNEAQ (reference sequence). Here the CDR3 DNA reads TGTGCCAGCACCTTACCCCTGACAGGGGGAAAGTTTGGTGAGCAGTTCTTC. Protein sequence: CASTLPLTGGKFGEQFF.

Comment on this clonotype: Being one base from a much bigger clone, this may be a read error. V and J are TRBV20-1 and TRBJ2-7, with D maybe TRBD2 (7 bases). The CDR3 runs to 16 residues. Germline V lookup: CDR1 DFQATT, CDR2 SNEGSKA (reference sequence). The CDR3 nucleotides are TGCAGTGGTAGTCCCCCGTGGGGGGGGGGCTCCTACGGGCAGTACTTC. Translated: CSGSPPWGGGSYGQYF.

There are many counts of this clonotype. CDR3 sequence reads: CASSLGGAGSRYEQYF. CDR3 DNA sequence: TGTGCCAGCAGTTTAGGGGGGGCCGGCAGTCGCTACGAGCAGTACTTC. The genes are TRBV27 and TRBJ2-7, with D perhaps TRBD2 (7 bases). V was cut by 2 bases and J by 3 bases, with 17 bases left in between. The germline CDR1 and CDR2 sequences are MNHEY and SMNVEV (reference sequence). The CDR3 has 16 amino acids.

This clonotype appeared many times. The rearrangement links TRBV14 to TRBJ2-5, with D unclear. The CDR3 totals 12 residues. Trimming took 4 bases from V and 5 from J, leaving 8 bases between them. Per the germline V gene, CDR1 is SGHDN and CDR2 is FVKESK. The CDR3 bases are TGTGCCAGCAGCCGGAGTCTGGAGACCCAGTACTTC. This encodes CASSRSLETQYF.

As to this clonotype: A much larger clone differs from this one at a single base, so this may be a read error. This sequence joins TRBV10-3 and TRBJ1-2; tentatively, D is TRBD1 (6 bases). The CDR3 spans 13 residues. Trimming cost V 5 bases and J 8 bases, with 15 bases left between them. Germline CDR1 ENHRY, CDR2 SYGVKD. CDR3 amino acids: CAISNREAEGYTF. In DNA form, the CDR3 reads TGTGCCATCAGTAACAGGGAAGCGGAGGGCTACACCTTC.

This clonotype was recorded many times. This chain uses TRBV6-2 or TRBV6-3 with TRBJ2-7, with TRBD2 matching 8 bases. This CDR3 spans 16 amino acids. Germline V lookup: CDR1 MNHEY, CDR2 SVGEGT. With V trimmed by 0 bases and J by 2 bases, 6 bases remained unmatched. The chain's CDR3 is CASSYSAGGFTYEQYF. The CDR3 DNA is TGTGCCAGCAGTTACTCGGCGGGAGGCTTTACCTACGAGCAGTACTTC.

This clonotype has only a few counts. A single base separates this from a much larger clone, so it may be a read error. The genes are TRBV28 and TRBJ2-3; no firm D call. Trimming left V 3 bases short and J 6 bases short, with 10 bases between. The CDR3 covers 13 residues. Germline loops: CDR1 MDHEN, CDR2 SYDVKM. The CDR3 DNA is TGTGCCAGCAGTTTCTGGATTACGGATACGCAGTATTTT. As protein: CASSFWITDTQYF. Full variable domain (missing parts from reference TRBV28 and TRBJ2-3): DVKVTQSSRYLVKRTGEKVFLECVQDMDHENMFWYRQDPGLGLRLIYFSYDVKMKEKGDIPEGYSVSREKKERFSLILESASTNQTSMYLCASSFWITDTQYFGPGTRLTVL.

The V and J genes are TRBV29-1 and TRBJ1-3; unclear D gene. The germline gives CDR1 SQVTM, CDR2 ANQGSEA. This CDR3 has 12 amino acids. The ends were cut back, 4 bases at V and 4 bases at J, with 8 bases in the middle. CDR3 loop: CSVGGQGNTIYF. The CDR3 DNA reads TGCAGCGTTGGCGGTCAGGGAAACACCATATATTTT.